The entry below gives a single T cell receptor (beta chain) sequence along with its context. What it binds is not known. This sample was included in a study of T cells expressing NK-cell markers. Study-wide points: Six of the donors carried dominant NKG2C+ clonotypes that took up about 1.0-7.0% of their CD8+ T cells.

TCRdb reprocessed the 5' RACE reads and stores each CDR3 protein as one record, lacking DNA. Reported are about 260,000 distinct CDR3 sequences; the ten largest clones contain about 0.4%. This CDR3 is 12 amino acids long. Germline V gene lookup returns CDR1 SEHNR and CDR2 FQNEAQ (reference sequence). Sequenced sample: blood T cells: a sorted CD56 or NKG2C T cell subset, CD4+ or CD8+ T cells, or bulk PBMC T cells (not recorded which). This sequence joins TRBV7-9 and TRBJ1-1; TCRdb lists TRBD1, though no DNA is available to test this call. This sequence originates from a man between 18 and 29 years old in good health. CDR3 sequence: CASALGGQGAFF.